This T cell receptor beta chain was obtained from a study of T-cell memory formation after mild COVID-19. TCRdb reprocessed the 5' RACE reads with MiXCR, giving one entry per CDR3 protein. The repertoire holds 560,000 or so distinct CDR3 sequences, with about 18% as singletons. This clonotype was seen more than once but under ten times. The J segment lost 2 bases and the V segment lost 9 bases, leaving 4 bases of the junction unmatched. Germline V gives CDR1 ENHRY, CDR2 SYGVKD. This CDR3 is 13 amino acids long. Sequencing input: PBMCs or a T cell subset sorted from them (not recorded which). This sequence originates from an adult woman who had mild COVID-19 (a few samples of this study predate the infection). Cell type and time point are not known. The rearrangement links TRBV10-3 to TRBJ2-3; TRBD2 agrees at 8 bases. CDR3 coding DNA: TGTGCCATTAATAGCGGGGACACAGATACGCAGTATTTT. Translation gives CAINSGDTDTQYF.